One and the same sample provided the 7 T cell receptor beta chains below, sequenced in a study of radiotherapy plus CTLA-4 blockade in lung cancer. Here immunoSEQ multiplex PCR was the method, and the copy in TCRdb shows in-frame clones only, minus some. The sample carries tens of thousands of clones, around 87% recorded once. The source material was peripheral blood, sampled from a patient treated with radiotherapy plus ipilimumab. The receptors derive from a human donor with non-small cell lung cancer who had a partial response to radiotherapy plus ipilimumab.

The CDR3 DNA reads as TGTGCCAGCAGTTTGTCAGGCGGGGGTCTCACTGAAGCTTTCTTT. Encoded protein: CASSLSGGGLTEAFF. The rearrangement joins TRBV28 to TRBJ1-1, with D possibly being TRBD1 (5 bases). Trimming removed 3 bases at V and 4 bases at J, with 15 bases between. CDR3 length equals 15 residues. Germline V lookup: CDR1 MDHEN, CDR2 SYDVKM.

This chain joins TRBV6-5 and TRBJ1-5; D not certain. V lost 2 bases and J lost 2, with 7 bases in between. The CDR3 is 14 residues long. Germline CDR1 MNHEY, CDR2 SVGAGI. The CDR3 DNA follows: TGTGCCAGCAGTTACAACAGCCGCAATCAGCCCCAGCATTTT. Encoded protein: CASSYNSRNQPQHF.

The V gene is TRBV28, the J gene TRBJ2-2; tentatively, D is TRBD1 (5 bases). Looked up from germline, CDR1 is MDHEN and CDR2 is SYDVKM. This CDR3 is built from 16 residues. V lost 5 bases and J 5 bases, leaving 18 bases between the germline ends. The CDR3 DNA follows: TGTGCCAGCAGTGCCCCACTCCGGACACCAACCGGGGAGCTGTTTTTT. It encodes CASSAPLRTPTGELFF.

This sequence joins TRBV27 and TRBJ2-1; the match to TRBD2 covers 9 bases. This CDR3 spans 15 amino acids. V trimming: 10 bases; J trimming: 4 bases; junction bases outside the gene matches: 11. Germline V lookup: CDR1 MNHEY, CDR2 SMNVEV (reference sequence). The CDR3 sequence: CATNPGTSRYNEQFF. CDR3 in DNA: TGTGCCACCAACCCCGGGACTAGCAGATACAATGAGCAGTTCTTC.

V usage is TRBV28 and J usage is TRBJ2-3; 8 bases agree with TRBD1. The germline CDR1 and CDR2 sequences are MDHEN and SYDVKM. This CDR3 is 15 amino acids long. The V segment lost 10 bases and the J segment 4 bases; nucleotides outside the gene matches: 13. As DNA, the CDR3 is TGTGCCACCTCGAACAGGGGGGACATATCAGATACGCAGTATTTT. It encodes CATSNRGDISDTQYF.

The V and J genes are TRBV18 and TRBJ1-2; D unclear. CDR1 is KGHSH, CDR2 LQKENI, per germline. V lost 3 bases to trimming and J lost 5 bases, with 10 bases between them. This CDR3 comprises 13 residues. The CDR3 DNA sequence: TGTGCCAGCTCACCTGACTGGGAGTATGGCTACACCTTC. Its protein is CASSPDWEYGYTF.

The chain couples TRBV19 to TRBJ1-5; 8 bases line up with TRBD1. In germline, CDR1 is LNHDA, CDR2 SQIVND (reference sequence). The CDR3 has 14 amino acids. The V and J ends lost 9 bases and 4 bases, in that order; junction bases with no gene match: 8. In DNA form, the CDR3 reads TGTGCCAGCGGGGACAGGCGCTCTAATCAGCCCCAGCATTTT. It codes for CASGDRRSNQPQHF.